This paragraph covers one T cell receptor (beta chain) sequence. No cognate antigen has been identified for it. Per-base qualities were not stored, and no clone one base away is much larger. The CDR3 regions of human TCRbeta chains were subjected to immunosequencing. The study's own analysis went as follows. Repertoire TCRs were checked for matches against a reference library of SARS-CoV-2-specific TCRs that had been generated using the MIRA antigen-specificity platform. Breadth meant the fraction of unique TCRs that were SARS-CoV-2-associated, whereas depth meant the fraction of total T cells that were SARS-CoV-2-associated. Using the MIRA data, each spike-specific TCR was mapped to the spike region that the TCR reacts to and placed in a CD4 or CD8 class. Log10-transformed breadth and depth values were compared by one-way ANOVA with Sidak's multiple comparisons tests. What TCRdb holds here is the immuneACCESS table cut down to in-frame rearrangements. Part of the clones is not present; checked against another copy, under half of the missing clones reflect an unresolved V gene, and the others are unexplained. The D gene and trimming were derived from the DNA, and the V and J assignments and clone size from that table. This sample comprises fewer than 150,000 clones, nearly 90% of them detected only once. Together, the top ten hold more than 5.5% of the sample.

The data are from a study of T cell responses to AZD1222 COVID-19 vaccine (dated by TCRdb to the early 2020s). With regard to the full study: A total of just over 230 trial participants underwent TCR sequencing, of whom 200 to 220 had received two doses of AZD1222 and around 25 had received two doses of the MenACWY control vaccine. Enrollment into the trials was organized by age into subgroups of 18-55, 56-69 and 70-plus years, and those subgroups contained about 160, 30 and 59 TCR-sequenced participants, respectively. The full study reports these points: Participants were mostly white British, with more females than males. The authors suggested clonal diversity may have been underestimated. No day 14 peak-response samples were available, so repertoires were characterized only after the peak T cell response. CD4 TCRs associated with the vaccine covered the entire spike protein, and the dominant responses were in regions 160-218 and 743-854. Reportedly, almost half of the unique spike-specific TCRs recognized epitopes lying outside the regions that are mutated in the B.1.351 and B.1.1.7 variants. The 56-69-year group was small, and its depth increase did not reach significance, likely because of low power. Spike-specific TCR breadth and depth rose significantly after two AZD1222 doses compared with day 0 and with MenACWY recipients. Only 5 to 7 AZD1222 recipients were SARS-CoV-2 seropositive at baseline, limiting conclusions about previously exposed vaccinees.

Inclusive of the bounding cysteine and phenylalanine, the CDR3 is 15 residues long. The read is trimmed to its CDR3 DNA, 45 bases read in frame from base 1. According to the germline V gene, CDR1 reads SGHRS and CDR2 reads YFSETQ. At the junction V is shortened by 6 bases and J by 2 bases, with 16 bases in between. The time point label here, explained by the study, means: about 28 days (+/-7) after the second vaccine dose. AZD1222 recipients whose second dose came at about 4 weeks and those whose second dose came at about 12 weeks were combined into one group, since spike-specific TCR depth and breadth did not differ between the two schedules. The vaccinee samples were drawn from two UK trials, COV001 and COV002, one of which was a single-blind randomized controlled phase 2/3 trial testing AZD1222 (ChAdOx1 nCoV-19) in healthy adults. For TCRbeta chain sequencing, PBMC samples were collected from trial participants at day 0 and at day 28 after the second dose.

The sequence derives from an adult who received the AZD1222 COVID-19 vaccine. The V and J segments used are TRBV5-1 and TRBJ2-3; TRBD1 is a weak D gene call, 5 bases matching. The specimen was peripheral blood, collected 28 days after the second AZD1222 dose. In nucleotide form, the sequence is TGCGCCAGCAAGGGCGGACACTTCAACACAGATACGCAGTATTTT. This yields the protein CASKGGHFNTDTQYF.